The sequence of this T cell receptor beta chain was determined in a study of beta chain features in type 1 diabetes. Study conclusions and caveats: A moderate, significant TCRB CDR3 shortening appeared in type 1 diabetes across four CD4+ subsets.

Expressed TCRB transcripts were sequenced because the isolated RNA had all been reverse transcribed beforehand. The assay was immunoSEQ multiplex PCR, and TCRdb's table has in-frame clones only and misses some. The sample holds around 310,000 clones, roughly 13% seen once. The CDR3 contains 14 residues. Germline V gives CDR1 SGHAT, CDR2 FQNNGV. With 3 bases removed from V and 2 bases from J, the gap between germline ends came to 7 bases. Of note for this clone: What it binds is not known.

The sequenced sample was naive CD4+ T cells from blood. This TCR was sampled from a woman aged 18-30 years with type 1 diabetes. The chain is built from TRBV11-2 and TRBJ2-2; no firm D call. For the CDR3, the DNA is TGTGCCAGCAGCTTGGCAGGAAACACCGGGGAGCTGTTTTTT. This encodes CASSLAGNTGELFF. Filled out from reference TRBV11-2 and TRBJ2-2, the complete variable domain reads EAGVAQSPRYKIIEKRQSVAFWCNPISGHATLYWYQQILGQGPKLLIQFQNNGVVDDSQLPKDRFSAERLKGVDSTLKIQPAKLEDSAVYLCASSLAGNTGELFFGEGSRLTVL.